This T cell receptor (beta chain) was found in a study of graft-versus-host responses after intestinal transplantation. Whole-study context: The whole recipient group had anti-thymocyte globulin induction followed by tacrolimus and steroids for around 3 years. Study results and caveats: Early declines in HvG clones that occurred post-transplant were associated with peak circulating GvH clone levels. High graft-versus-host to host-versus-graft T cell clonal ratios marked allografts of patients with graft-donor macrochimerism.

This clone occurred once. The antigen is not known. Germline V gene lookup returns CDR1 SGDLS and CDR2 YYNGEE. Between the trimmed V and J ends, which lost 2 bases and 3 bases, there was a span of 12 bases. This CDR3 region has 15 residues. Sequenced by immunoSEQ multiplex PCR; TCRdb stores in-frame clones only, minus some. The table records tens of thousands of clones, around nine tenths of them present only once. The receptor comes from a human donor who received an intestinal transplant. V gene TRBV9 combines with J gene TRBJ2-1; D possibly matches TRBD1 or TRBD2 (5 bases each). This sample comprised unstimulated CD8+ T cells sorted from spleen or lymph node cells, obtained before intestinal transplant. The CDR3: CASSVPGRLYNEQFF. The CDR3 nucleotides read TGTGCCAGCAGCGTGCCGGGACGGCTCTACAATGAGCAGTTCTTC.